Below, 17 T cell receptor beta chains from the same sample are listed, as sequenced in a study of blood T cell repertoires in COVID-19. Data came from immunoSEQ multiplex PCR; TCRdb stores just in-frame clones and leaves some out. There are some 400,000 clones in the sample; about 90% occur only once, and approximately 7% lies in the top ten. The specimen sequenced was peripheral blood. These receptors were collected from a man aged 18 to 29 with active or convalescent COVID-19.

The chain carries TRBV12-3 or TRBV12-4 and TRBJ2-5, with unresolved D. The V and J ends lost 4 bases and 3 bases respectively, with 6 bases between them. The CDR3 spans 12 residues. This chain's CDR3 is CASSSQKETQYF. The CDR3, as DNA: TGTGCCAGCAGTTCACAGAAAGAGACCCAGTACTTC.

The chain is built from TRBV3-1 (or the pseudogene TRBV3-2) and TRBJ2-3; 8 bases are a match to TRBD2. Germline loops: CDR1 LGHDT, CDR2 YNNKEL (reference sequence). The CDR3 is 17 amino acids. The junction had 10 bases not matched to a gene; V was cut back by 3 bases and J by 2 bases. The CDR3, as DNA: TGTGCCAGCAGCCACCCCAAGACTAGCGCTGACACAGATACGCAGTATTTT. It translates to CASSHPKTSADTDTQYF.

This clone appeared a single time. This rearrangement joins TRBV29-1 to TRBJ1-2; D is ambiguous. The germline V and J ends were trimmed by 7 bases and 4 bases, with 16 bases remaining between them. The CDR3 has 13 amino acids. Germline loops: CDR1 SQVTM, CDR2 ANQGSEA. This CDR3 is CSGLVPGIYGYTF. The CDR3 region has the DNA TGCAGCGGGCTGGTCCCAGGAATCTATGGCTACACCTTC.

The V and J genes are TRBV27 and TRBJ1-1; unclear D gene. The CDR3 runs to 14 residues. Germline V gene data show CDR1 as MNHEY and CDR2 as SMNVEV (reference sequence). V was trimmed by 0 bases and J by 1 base, leaving 6 bases between them. The CDR3 sequence: CASSLSYGNTEAFF. CDR3 DNA: TGTGCCAGCAGTTTATCGTACGGGAACACTGAAGCTTTCTTT.

CDR3 region: CASSRTGLDGYTF. The CDR3 bases are TGTGCCAGCAGTAGGACAGGATTGGATGGCTACACCTTC. The rearrangement uses TRBV6-6 and TRBJ1-2; the match to TRBD1 covers 7 bases. The germline gives CDR1 MNHNY, CDR2 SVGAGI (reference sequence). This CDR3 is 13 amino acids long. Trimming took 5 bases from V and 6 from J; bases not matched to a gene: 6.

This clone appeared many times. The V call is TRBV21-1, the J call TRBJ2-1; the DNA was not compared with TRBD2, the D call given in the table. TRBV21-1 is a listed pseudogene. The CDR3 totals 13 residues. CDR3 in DNA: TGTGCCAGCAGCATAGTAGCGGGGAATGAGCAGTTCTTC. It translates to CASSIVAGNEQFF.

The CDR3 DNA sequence: TGCAGCGTTGATAAAGCCGCGGGGACCCAGTACTTC. This sequence encodes CSVDKAAGTQYF. The rearrangement links TRBV29-1 to TRBJ2-5; D perhaps matches TRBD2 (5 bases). The CDR3 covers 12 residues. Germline V gene sequence: CDR1 SQVTM, CDR2 ANQGSEA. Between the trimmed V and J ends, which lost 3 bases and 7 bases, there was a span of 12 bases.

This rearrangement joins TRBV7-8 to TRBJ2-5; a weak D match, TRBD1 (8 bases). V lost 4 bases, J lost 1 base, and 16 bases lay in between. The CDR3 length is 16 residues. Germline values: CDR1 SGHVS, CDR2 FQNEAQ. Written as DNA, the CDR3 is TGTGCCAGCAGCTCACAGACAGGGGAGGGCCAAGAGACCCAGTACTTC. This codes for CASSSQTGEGQETQYF. The full variable domain, with the rest looked up from reference TRBV7-8 and TRBJ2-5, is GAGVSQSPRYKVAKRGQDVALRCDPISGHVSLFWYQQALGQGPEFLTYFQNEAQLDKSGLPSDRFFAERPEGSVSTLKIQRTQQEDSAVYLCASSSQTGEGQETQYFGPGTRLLVL.

The chain uses TRBV28 and TRBJ1-6, with 7 nucleotides matching TRBD1. Germline V gives CDR1 MDHEN, CDR2 SYDVKM. After removal of 5 bases from V and 6 bases from J, the junction contained 10 bases not matched to a gene. This CDR3 comprises 16 residues. Here the CDR3 DNA reads TGTGCCAGCAGTCCCGGGACAGCAAGCGGTAATTCACCCCTCCACTTT. This translates into CASSPGTASGNSPLHF.

The chain couples TRBV20-1 to TRBJ2-7; D is possibly TRBD1 (6 bases). The germline gives CDR1 DFQATT, CDR2 SNEGSKA (reference sequence). CDR3 size: 12 residues. The V and J ends lost 3 bases and 3 bases respectively, with 9 bases between them. The DNA for the CDR3 is TGCAGTGCTAGTGGACAGTACTACGAGCAGTACTTC. Translating gives CSASGQYYEQYF.

The V and J genes are TRBV3-1 (or the pseudogene TRBV3-2) and TRBJ2-2; TRBD2 agrees at 7 bases. Germline trimming cut 5 bases from V and 7 bases from J; bases unmatched to any gene: 13. The CDR3 is 16 residues long. CDR1 LGHDT and CDR2 YNNKEL come from the germline V gene (reference sequence). The DNA for the CDR3 is TGTGCCAGCAGCTCGCGAGGGCGGGGGAACGGCGGGGAGCTGTTTTTT. It translates to CASSSRGRGNGGELFF.

This clone has just a few counts. This rearrangement joins TRBV19 to TRBJ2-7, with 10 bases that match TRBD2. This CDR3 has 15 residues. CDR1 and CDR2 from the germline V gene are LNHDA and SQIVND (reference sequence). The V segment lost 1 base and the J segment 2 bases; nucleotides outside the gene matches: 2. The DNA of the CDR3 is TGTGCCAGTAGTATAGCCCTAGCGGGAGCCTACGAGCAGTACTTC. Protein product: CASSIALAGAYEQYF.

The rearrangement links TRBV12-3 or TRBV12-4 to TRBJ2-3; D not resolved. Trimming took 3 bases from V and 5 from J, leaving 6 bases between them. CDR3 size: 12 residues. CDR3 nucleotide sequence: TGTGCCAGCAGTTTCCAAATAGATACGCAGTATTTT. Its protein product is CASSFQIDTQYF.

The chain carries TRBV19 and TRBJ2-3; TRBD1 aligns across 7 bases. Looked up from germline, CDR1 is LNHDA and CDR2 is SQIVND (reference sequence). V lost 5 bases and J lost 3; bases outside the gene matches: 5. This CDR3 has 14 residues. CDR3 in DNA: TGTGCCAGTAGTCTCACAGGGGAAACAGATACGCAGTATTTT. Residues: CASSLTGETDTQYF.

The chain is built from TRBV4-1 and TRBJ1-1, with TRBD1 matching 7 bases. Germline CDR1 reads MGHRA; CDR2 reads YSYEKL. V shed 1 base and J 13 bases; nucleotides not matched to a gene: 27. This CDR3 contains 19 residues. CDR3 nucleotide sequence: TGCGCCAGCAGCCAAGGATCATCCGGGGGCCCGGGACAGTTAATAGTAGGTTTCTTT. This sequence encodes CASSQGSSGGPGQLIVGFF.

The CDR3 DNA reads as TGTGCCAGCAGTCCGGGCGGGTCCGGGGAGCTGTTTTTT. This sequence encodes CASSPGGSGELFF. The chain uses TRBV2 and TRBJ2-2, with D perhaps matching TRBD2 (5 bases). Deletions cut 5 bases from V and 6 bases from J, with 10 bases between. The CDR3 is made up of 13 amino acids. Germline V lookup: CDR1 SNHLY, CDR2 FYNNEI.

The chain joins TRBV19 to TRBJ1-5, with unresolved D. CDR3 length: 15 amino acids. The V end lost 3 bases, the J end lost 2 bases, and 11 bases lay between the germline ends. Germline V gene sequence: CDR1 LNHDA, CDR2 SQIVND (reference sequence). The CDR3 here is CASSIGFRGNQPQHF. CDR3 sequence (DNA): TGTGCCAGTAGTATTGGGTTTCGGGGCAATCAGCCCCAGCATTTT.